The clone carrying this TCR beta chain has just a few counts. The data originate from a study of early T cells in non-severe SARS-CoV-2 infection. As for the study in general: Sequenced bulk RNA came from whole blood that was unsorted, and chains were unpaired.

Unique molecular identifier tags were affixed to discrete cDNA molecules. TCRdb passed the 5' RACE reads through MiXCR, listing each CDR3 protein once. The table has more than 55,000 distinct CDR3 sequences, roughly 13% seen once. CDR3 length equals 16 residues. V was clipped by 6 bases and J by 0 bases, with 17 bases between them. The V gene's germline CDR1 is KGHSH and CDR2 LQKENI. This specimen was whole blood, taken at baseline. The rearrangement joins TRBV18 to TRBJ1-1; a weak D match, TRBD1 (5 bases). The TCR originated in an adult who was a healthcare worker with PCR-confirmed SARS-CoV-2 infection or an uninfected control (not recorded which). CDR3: CASSPFAGTLNTEAFF. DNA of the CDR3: TGTGCCAGCTCTCCTTTTGCCGGGACTCTGAACACTGAAGCTTTCTTT. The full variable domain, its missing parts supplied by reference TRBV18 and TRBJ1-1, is NAGVMQNPRHLVRRRGQEARLRCSPMKGHSHVYWYRQLPEEGLKFMVYLQKENIIDESGMPKERFSAEFPKEGPSILRIQQVVRGDSAAYFCASSPFAGTLNTEAFFGQGTRLTVV.